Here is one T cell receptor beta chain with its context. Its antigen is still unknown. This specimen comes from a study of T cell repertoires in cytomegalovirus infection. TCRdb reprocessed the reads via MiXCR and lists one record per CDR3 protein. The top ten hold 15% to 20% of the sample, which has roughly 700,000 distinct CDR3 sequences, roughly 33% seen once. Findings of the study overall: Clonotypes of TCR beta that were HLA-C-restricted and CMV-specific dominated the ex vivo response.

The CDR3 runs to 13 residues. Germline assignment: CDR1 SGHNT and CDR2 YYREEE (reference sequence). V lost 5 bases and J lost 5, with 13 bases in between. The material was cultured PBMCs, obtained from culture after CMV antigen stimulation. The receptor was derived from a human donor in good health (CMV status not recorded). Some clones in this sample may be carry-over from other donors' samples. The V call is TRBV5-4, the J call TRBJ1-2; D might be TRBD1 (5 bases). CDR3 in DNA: TGTGCCAGCAGTCCCGGGACCCAATATGGCTACACCTTC. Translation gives CASSPGTQYGYTF.